This TCR beta chain was captured by sequencing in a study of shared clonotypes between healthy human individuals. Study conclusions and caveats: Clonotype sharing across a handful of donors was observed for about 4.8% of naive CD4 clonotypes. Only a few donors were included, so the genetic and exposure-history diversity represented was limited.

Concerning this clone itself: Its specificity is unknown.

The table came from immunoSEQ multiplex PCR; TCRdb's copy has only in-frame clones and leaves some out. The sample includes about a million clones, 70% to 80% of them seen just once. The CDR3 is 14 residues long. V lost 7 bases to trimming and J lost 3 bases, with 15 bases between them. Germline V CDR1 and CDR2: MNHNY, SVGAGI (reference sequence). The sample comprised memory CD4+ T cells sorted from blood. Subset denoted: CD45RA-negative fraction. V and J are TRBV6-6 and TRBJ1-2; tentatively, D is TRBD1 (5 bases). This TCR derives from a man between 18 and 29 years old in good health. CDR3 sequence (DNA): TGTGCCAGCACGGGGACTGTAAATGACTATGGCTACACCTTC. Protein sequence: CASTGTVNDYGYTF.